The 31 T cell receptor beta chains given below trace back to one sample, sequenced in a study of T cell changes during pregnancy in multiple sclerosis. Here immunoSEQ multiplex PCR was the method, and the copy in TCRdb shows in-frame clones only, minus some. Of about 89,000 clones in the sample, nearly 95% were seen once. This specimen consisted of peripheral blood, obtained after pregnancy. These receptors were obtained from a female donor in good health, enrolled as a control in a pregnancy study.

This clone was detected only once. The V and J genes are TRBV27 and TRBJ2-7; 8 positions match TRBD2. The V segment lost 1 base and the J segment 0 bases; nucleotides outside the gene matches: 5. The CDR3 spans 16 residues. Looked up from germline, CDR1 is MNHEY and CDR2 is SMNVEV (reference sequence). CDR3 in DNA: TGTGCCAGCAGTTTATTGGCGGGAGGTCTCTCCTACGAGCAGTACTTC. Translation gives CASSLLAGGLSYEQYF.

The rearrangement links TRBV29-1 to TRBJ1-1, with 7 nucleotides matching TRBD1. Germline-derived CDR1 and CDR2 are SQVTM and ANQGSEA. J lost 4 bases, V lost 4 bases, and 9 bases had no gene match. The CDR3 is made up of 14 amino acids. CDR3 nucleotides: TGCAGCGTTGGACGTACAGGGGCAGGCACTGAAGCTTTCTTT. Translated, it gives CSVGRTGAGTEAFF. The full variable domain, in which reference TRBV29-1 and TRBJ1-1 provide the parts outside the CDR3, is SAVISQKPSRDICQRGTSLTIQCQVDSQVTMMFWYRQQPGQSLTLIATANQGSEATYESGFVIDKFPISRPNLTFSTLTVSNMSPEDSSIYLCSVGRTGAGTEAFFGQGTRLTVV.

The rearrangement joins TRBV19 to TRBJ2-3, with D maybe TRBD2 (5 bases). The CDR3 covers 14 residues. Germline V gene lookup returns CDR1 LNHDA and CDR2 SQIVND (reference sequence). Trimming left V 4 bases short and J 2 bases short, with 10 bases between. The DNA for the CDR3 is TGTGCCAGTAGTAGCGGGTCTACCACAGATACGCAGTATTTT. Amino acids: CASSSGSTTDTQYF.

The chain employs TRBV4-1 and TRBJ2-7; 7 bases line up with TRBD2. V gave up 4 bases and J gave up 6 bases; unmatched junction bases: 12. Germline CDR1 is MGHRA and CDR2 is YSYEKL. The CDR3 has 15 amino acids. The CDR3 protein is CASSRTERGGSEQYF. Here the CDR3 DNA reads TGCGCCAGCAGCCGGACGGAAAGGGGAGGGTCCGAGCAGTACTTC.

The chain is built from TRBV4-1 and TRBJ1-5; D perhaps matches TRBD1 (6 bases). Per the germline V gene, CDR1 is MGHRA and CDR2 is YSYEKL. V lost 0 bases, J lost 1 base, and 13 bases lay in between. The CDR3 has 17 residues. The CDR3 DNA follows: TGCGCCAGCAGCCAAGATACAGGGACAAAGAGCAATCAGCCCCAGCATTTT. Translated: CASSQDTGTKSNQPQHF.

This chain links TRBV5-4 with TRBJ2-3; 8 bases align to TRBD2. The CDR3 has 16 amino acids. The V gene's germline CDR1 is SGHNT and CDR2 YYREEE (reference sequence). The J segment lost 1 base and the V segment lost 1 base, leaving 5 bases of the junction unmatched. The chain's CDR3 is CASSLMSGSGTDTQYF. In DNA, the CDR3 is TGTGCCAGCAGCTTGATGAGCGGGAGTGGCACAGATACGCAGTATTTT.

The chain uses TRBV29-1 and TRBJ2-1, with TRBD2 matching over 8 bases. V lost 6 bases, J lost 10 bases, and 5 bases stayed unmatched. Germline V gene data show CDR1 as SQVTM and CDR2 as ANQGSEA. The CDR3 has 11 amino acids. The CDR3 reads CSVAGEGEQFF. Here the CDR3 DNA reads TGCAGCGTAGCGGGAGAAGGAGAGCAGTTCTTC.

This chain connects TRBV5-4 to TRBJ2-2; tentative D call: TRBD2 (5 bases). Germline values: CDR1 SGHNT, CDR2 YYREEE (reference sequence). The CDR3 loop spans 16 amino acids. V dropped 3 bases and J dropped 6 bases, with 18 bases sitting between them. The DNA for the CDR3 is TGTGCCAGCAGCTCATCCGGGGAATTAATTGCCGGGGAGCTGTTTTTT. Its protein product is CASSSSGELIAGELFF.

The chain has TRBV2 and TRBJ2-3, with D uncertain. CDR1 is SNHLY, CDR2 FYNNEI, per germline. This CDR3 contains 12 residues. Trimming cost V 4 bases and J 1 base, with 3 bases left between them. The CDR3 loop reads CASSVGTDTQYF. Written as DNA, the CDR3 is TGTGCCAGCAGTGTCGGCACAGATACGCAGTATTTT.

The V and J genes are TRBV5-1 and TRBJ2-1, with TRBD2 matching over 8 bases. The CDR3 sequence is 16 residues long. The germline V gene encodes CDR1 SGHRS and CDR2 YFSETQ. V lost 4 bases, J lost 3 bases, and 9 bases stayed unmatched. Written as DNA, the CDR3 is TGCGCCAGCAGCGATCTAACTAGCGGAGGCTACAATGAGCAGTTCTTC. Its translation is CASSDLTSGGYNEQFF.

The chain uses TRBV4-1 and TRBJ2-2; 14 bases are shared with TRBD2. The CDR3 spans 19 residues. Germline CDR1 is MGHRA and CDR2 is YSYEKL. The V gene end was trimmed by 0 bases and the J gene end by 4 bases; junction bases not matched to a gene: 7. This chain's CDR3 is CASSQDMGLAGASTGELFF. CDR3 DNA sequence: TGCGCCAGCAGCCAAGATATGGGACTAGCGGGAGCAAGCACCGGGGAGCTGTTTTTT.

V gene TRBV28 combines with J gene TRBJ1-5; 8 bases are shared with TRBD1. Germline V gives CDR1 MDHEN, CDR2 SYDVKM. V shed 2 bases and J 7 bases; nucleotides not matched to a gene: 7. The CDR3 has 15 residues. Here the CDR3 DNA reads TGTGCCAGCAGTTTACGGACAGGGAGAGGCCAGCCCCAGCATTTT. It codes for CASSLRTGRGQPQHF.

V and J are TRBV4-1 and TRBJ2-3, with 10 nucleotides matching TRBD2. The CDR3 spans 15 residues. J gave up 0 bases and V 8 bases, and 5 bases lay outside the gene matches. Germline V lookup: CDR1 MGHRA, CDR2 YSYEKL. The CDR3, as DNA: TGCGCCAGCCGAGGACTAGCGGATAGCACAGATACGCAGTATTTT. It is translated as CASRGLADSTDTQYF.

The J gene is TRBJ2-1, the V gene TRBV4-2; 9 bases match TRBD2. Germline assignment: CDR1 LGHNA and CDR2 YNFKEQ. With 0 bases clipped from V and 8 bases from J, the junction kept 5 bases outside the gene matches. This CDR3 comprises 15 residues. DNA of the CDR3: TGTGCCAGCAGCCAAGAGGCCGCGGGAGGGGATGAGCAGTTCTTC. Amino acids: CASSQEAAGGDEQFF.

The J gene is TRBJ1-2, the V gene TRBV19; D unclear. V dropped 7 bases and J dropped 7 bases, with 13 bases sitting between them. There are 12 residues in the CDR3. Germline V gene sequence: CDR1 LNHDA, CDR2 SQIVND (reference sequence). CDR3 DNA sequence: TGTGCCAGTAAAGAGGCTGTGGGTGGCTACACCTTC. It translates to CASKEAVGGYTF.

The CDR3 reads CASSRITGGAAYEQYF. The CDR3 DNA follows: TGTGCCAGCAGCCGAATAACAGGGGGCGCCGCCTACGAGCAGTACTTC. V is TRBV14 and J is TRBJ2-7, with 9 bases identical to TRBD1. This CDR3 is built from 16 residues. V shed 4 bases and J 2 bases; nucleotides not matched to a gene: 9. CDR1 and CDR2 (germline): SGHDN, FVKESK.

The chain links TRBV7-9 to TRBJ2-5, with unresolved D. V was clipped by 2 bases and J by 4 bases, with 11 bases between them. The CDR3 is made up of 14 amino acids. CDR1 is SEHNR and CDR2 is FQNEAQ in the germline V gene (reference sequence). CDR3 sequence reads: CASSLFSVGETQYF. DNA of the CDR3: TGTGCCAGCAGCTTATTCAGCGTAGGAGAGACCCAGTACTTC.

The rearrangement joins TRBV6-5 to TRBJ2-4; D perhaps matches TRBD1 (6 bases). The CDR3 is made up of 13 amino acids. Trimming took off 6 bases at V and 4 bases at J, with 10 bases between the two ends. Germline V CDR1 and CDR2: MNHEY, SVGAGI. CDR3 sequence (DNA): TGTGCCAGCAGACCCGGACAGAAAAACATTCAGTACTTC. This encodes CASRPGQKNIQYF.

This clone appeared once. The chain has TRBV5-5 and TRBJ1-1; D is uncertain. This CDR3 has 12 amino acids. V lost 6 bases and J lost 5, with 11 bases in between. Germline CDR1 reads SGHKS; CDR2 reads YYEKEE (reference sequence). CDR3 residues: CASTRGDTEAFF. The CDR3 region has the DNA TGTGCCAGCACCCGAGGAGATACTGAAGCTTTCTTT.

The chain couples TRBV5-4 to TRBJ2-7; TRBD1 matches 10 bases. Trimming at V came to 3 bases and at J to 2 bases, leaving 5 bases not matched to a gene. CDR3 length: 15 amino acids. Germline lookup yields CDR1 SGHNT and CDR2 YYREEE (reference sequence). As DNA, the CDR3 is TGTGCCAGCAGCTCGCAGGGACAGGGGCCCTACGAGCAGTACTTC. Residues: CASSSQGQGPYEQYF.

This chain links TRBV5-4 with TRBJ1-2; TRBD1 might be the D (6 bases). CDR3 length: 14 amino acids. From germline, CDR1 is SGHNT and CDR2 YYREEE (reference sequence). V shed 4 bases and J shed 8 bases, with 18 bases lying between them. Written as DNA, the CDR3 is TGTGCCAGCAGCCTGGGACGGGGGGCGGTCGGCTACACCTTC. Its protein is CASSLGRGAVGYTF.

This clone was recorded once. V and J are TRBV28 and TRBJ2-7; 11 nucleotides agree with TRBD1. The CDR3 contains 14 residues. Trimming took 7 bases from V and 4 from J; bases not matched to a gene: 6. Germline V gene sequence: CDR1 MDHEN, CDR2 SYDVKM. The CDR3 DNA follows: TGTGCCAGCACCCCGGACAGGGGGCTGTACGAGCAGTACTTC. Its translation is CASTPDRGLYEQYF.

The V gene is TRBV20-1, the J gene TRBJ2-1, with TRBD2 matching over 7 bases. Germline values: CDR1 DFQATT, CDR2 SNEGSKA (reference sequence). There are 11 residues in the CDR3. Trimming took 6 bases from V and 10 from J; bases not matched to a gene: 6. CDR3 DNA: TGCAGTGCCCTACTAGCGAACGAGCAGTTCTTC. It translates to CSALLANEQFF.

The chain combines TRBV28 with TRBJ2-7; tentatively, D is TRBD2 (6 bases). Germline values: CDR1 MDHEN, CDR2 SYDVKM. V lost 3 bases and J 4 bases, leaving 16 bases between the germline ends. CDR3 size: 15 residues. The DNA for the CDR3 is TGTGCCAGCAGTTTGGTTGGGGGGATCCCTTACGAGCAGTACTTC. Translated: CASSLVGGIPYEQYF.

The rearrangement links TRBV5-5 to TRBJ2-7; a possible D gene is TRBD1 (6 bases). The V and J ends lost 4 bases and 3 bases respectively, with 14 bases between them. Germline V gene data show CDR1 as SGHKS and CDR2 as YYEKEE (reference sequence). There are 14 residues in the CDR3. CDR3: CASSLDRSNYEQYF. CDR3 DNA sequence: TGTGCCAGCAGCCTGGACAGAAGTAACTACGAGCAGTACTTC. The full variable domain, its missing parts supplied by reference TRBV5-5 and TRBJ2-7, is DAGVTQSPTHLIKTRGQQVTLRCSPISGHKSVSWYQQVLGQGPQFIFQYYEKEERGRGNFPDRFSARQFPNYSSELNVNALLLGDSALYLCASSLDRSNYEQYFGPGTRLTVT.

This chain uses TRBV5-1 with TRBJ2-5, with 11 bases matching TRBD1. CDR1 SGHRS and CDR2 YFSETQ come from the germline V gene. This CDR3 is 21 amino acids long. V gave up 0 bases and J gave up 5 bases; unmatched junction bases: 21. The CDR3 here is CASSLALVLRWTGGLGETQYF. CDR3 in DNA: TGCGCCAGCAGCTTGGCCCTCGTGTTAAGGTGGACAGGGGGCTTAGGGGAGACCCAGTACTTC.

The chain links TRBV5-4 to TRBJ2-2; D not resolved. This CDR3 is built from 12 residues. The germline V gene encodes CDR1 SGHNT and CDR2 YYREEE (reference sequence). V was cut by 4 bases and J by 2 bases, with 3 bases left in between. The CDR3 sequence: CASSLNTGELFF. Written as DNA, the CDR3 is TGTGCCAGCAGCCTCAACACCGGGGAGCTGTTTTTT.

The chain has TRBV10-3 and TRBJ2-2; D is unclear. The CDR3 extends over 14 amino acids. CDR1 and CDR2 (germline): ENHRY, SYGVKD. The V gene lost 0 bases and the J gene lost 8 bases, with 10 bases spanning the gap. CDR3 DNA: TGTGCCATCAGTGAGTCGGCTAGTCCTGGGGAGCTGTTTTTT. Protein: CAISESASPGELFF.

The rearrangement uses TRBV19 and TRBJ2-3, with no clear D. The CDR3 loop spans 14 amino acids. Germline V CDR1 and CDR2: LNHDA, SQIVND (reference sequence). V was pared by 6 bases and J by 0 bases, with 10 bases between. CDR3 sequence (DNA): TGTGCCAGTAGCCCCATAGTAAGCACAGATACGCAGTATTTT. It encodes CASSPIVSTDTQYF.

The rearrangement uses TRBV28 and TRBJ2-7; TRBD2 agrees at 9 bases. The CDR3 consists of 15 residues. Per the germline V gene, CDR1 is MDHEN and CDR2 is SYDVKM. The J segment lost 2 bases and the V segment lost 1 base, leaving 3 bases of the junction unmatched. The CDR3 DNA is TGTGCCAGCAGTTTATATCCTAGCGGGGCCTACGAGCAGTACTTC. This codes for CASSLYPSGAYEQYF.

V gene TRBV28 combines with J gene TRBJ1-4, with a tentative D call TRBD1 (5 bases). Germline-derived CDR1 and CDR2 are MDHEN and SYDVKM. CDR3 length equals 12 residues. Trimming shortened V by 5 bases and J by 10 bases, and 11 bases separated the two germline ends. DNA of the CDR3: TGTGCCAGCAGTCACGGGGGAGGAAAACTGTTTTTT. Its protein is CASSHGGGKLFF.